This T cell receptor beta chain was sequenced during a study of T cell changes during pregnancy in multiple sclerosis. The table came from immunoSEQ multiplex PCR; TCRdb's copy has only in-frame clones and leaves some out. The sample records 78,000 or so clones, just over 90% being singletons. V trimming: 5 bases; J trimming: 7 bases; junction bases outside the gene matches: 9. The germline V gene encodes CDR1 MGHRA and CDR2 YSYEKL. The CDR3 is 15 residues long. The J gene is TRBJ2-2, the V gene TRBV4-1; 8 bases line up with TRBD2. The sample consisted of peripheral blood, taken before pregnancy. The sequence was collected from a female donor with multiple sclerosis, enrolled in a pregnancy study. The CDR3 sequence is CASSVRGGALGELFF. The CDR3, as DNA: TGCGCCAGCAGCGTCCGGGGGGGGGCGCTCGGGGAGCTGTTTTTT.